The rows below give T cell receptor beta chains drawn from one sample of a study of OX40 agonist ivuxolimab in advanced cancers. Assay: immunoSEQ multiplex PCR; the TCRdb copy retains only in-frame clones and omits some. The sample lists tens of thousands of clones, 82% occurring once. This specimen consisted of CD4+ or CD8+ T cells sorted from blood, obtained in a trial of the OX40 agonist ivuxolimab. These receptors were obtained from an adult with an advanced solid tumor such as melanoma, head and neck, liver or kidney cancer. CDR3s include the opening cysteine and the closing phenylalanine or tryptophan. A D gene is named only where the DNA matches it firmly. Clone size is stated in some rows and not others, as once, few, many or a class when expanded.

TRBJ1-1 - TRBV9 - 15 CASSPRGRANTEAFF TGTGCCAGCAGCCCCCGGGGACGGGCGAACACTGAAGCTTTCTTT
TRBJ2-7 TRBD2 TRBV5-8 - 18 CASSQVFLAGGLTYEQYF TGTGCCAGCAGCCAAGTCTTCCTAGCGGGAGGCCTGACCTACGAGCAGTACTTC
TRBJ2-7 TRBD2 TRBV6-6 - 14 CASSFLAGSYEQYF TGTGCCAGCAGCTTCCTAGCGGGGTCTTACGAGCAGTACTTC
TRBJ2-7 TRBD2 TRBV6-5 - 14 CASSYSGGDYEQYF TGTGCCAGCAGTTACTCGGGGGGGGACTACGAGCAGTACTTC
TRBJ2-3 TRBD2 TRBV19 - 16 CASSVMTSGRENTQYF TGTGCCAGTAGTGTCATGACTAGCGGGAGGGAAAATACGCAGTATTTT
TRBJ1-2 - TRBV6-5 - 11 CASSSSGEYTF TGTGCCAGCAGTTCCTCAGGGGAGTACACCTTC
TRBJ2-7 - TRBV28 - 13 CASSFQNSYEQYF TGTGCCAGCAGTTTTCAGAACTCCTACGAGCAGTACTTC
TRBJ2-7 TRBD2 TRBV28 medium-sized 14 CASSTTSGSYEQYF TGTGCCAGCAGTACGACTAGCGGGAGCTACGAGCAGTACTTC
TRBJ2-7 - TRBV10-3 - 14 CAISSGTRAYEQYF TGTGCCATCAGCTCCGGGACACGAGCCTACGAGCAGTACTTC
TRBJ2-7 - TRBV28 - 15 CASSLGGRTTYEQYF TGTGCCAGCAGTTTAGGCGGCCGAACCACCTACGAGCAGTACTTC
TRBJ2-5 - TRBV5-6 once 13 CASSLTGWETQYF TGTGCCAGCAGCTTGACTGGTTGGGAGACCCAGTACTTC
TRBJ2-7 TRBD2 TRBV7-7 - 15 CASSPPREGPHEQYF TGTGCCAGCAGCCCCCCAAGGGAGGGCCCCCACGAGCAGTACTTC
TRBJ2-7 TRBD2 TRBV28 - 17 CASRQGLAGEWRYEQYF TGTGCCAGCAGACAAGGACTAGCGGGAGAGTGGCGTTACGAGCAGTACTTC
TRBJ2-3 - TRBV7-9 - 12 CASSRDGNTQYF TGTGCCAGCAGCCGGGACGGAAATACGCAGTATTTT
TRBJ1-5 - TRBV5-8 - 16 CASSLDAGHRNQPQHF TGTGCCAGCAGCTTGGATGCAGGCCACCGCAATCAGCCCCAGCATTTT
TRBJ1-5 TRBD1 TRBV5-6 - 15 CASSSRDREVQPQHF TGTGCCAGCAGCAGCCGGGACAGGGAGGTCCAGCCCCAGCATTTT
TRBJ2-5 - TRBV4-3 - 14 CASSQPGLGETQYF TGCGCCAGCAGCCAACCCGGACTCGGGGAGACCCAGTACTTC
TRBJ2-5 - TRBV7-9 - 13 CASSPGPGETQYF TGTGCCAGCAGCCCGGGCCCAGGGGAGACCCAGTACTTC
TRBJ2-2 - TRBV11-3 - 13 CASSSTVGGELFF TGTGCCAGCAGTTCTACTGTGGGCGGGGAGCTGTTTTTT
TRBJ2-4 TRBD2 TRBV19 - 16 CASSIPSGLAKNIQYF TGTGCCAGTAGTATCCCTAGCGGACTAGCCAAAAACATTCAGTACTTC
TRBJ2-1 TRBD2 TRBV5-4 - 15 CASSAGRATSNEQFF TGTGCCAGCAGCGCCGGGAGGGCTACGAGTAATGAGCAGTTCTTC
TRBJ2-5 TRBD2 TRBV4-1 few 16 CASSPRTSGSEETQYF TGCGCCAGCAGCCCGAGGACTAGCGGGAGTGAAGAGACCCAGTACTTC
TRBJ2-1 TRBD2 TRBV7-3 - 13 CASSDATSDEQFF TGTGCCAGCAGTGACGCCACTAGCGATGAGCAGTTCTTC
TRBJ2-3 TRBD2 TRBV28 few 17 CASSLGLADPSTDTQYF TGTGCCAGCAGCCTTGGACTAGCGGATCCTAGCACAGATACGCAGTATTTT
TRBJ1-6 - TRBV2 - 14 CASRTSYGVSPLHF TGTGCCAGCAGAACGTCCTACGGGGTCTCACCCCTCCACTTT
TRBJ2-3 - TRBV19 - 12 CASSTFDQPQYF TGTGCCAGTAGTACGTTTGATCAGCCCCAGTATTTT
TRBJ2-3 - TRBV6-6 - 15 CASSPGAGGTDTQYF TGTGCCAGCAGTCCCGGCGCAGGGGGCACAGATACGCAGTATTTT
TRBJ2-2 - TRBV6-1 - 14 CASRGSTSLWELFF TGTGCCAGCAGGGGGTCGACTTCCTTGTGGGAGCTGTTTTTT
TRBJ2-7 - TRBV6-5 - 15 CASSYSAESSYEQYF TGTGCCAGCAGTTACTCTGCGGAGAGCTCCTACGAGCAGTACTTC
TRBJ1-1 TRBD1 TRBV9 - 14 CASSAQGGNTEAFF TGTGCCAGCAGCGCCCAGGGGGGGAACACTGAAGCTTTCTTT
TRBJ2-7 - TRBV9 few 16 CASSPSRLGDPYEQYF TGTGCCAGCAGCCCCTCCCGACTGGGGGACCCCTACGAGCAGTACTTC
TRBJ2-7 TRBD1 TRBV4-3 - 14 CASSPGQGSYEQYF TGCGCCAGCAGCCCGGGACAGGGATCCTACGAGCAGTACTTC
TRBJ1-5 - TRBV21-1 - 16 CASSKPGPERGQPQHF TGTGCCAGCAGCAAACCGGGACCCGAGAGGGGTCAGCCCCAGCATTTT
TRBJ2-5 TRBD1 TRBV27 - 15 CASSFRTGVGETQYF TGTGCCAGCAGTTTTAGGACAGGGGTGGGAGAGACCCAGTACTTC
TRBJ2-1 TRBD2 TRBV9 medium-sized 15 CASSVGSGGADEQFF TGTGCCAGCAGCGTAGGGAGCGGGGGGGCCGATGAGCAGTTCTTC
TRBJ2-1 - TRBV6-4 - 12 CASSDNYFEQFF TGTGCCAGCAGTGACAACTACTTTGAGCAGTTCTTC
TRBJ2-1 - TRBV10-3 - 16 CAISPPARGLYNEQFF TGTGCCATCAGTCCTCCCGCTCGGGGCCTCTACAATGAGCAGTTCTTC
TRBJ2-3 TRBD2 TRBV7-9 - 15 CASSQASGGVMPQYF TGTGCCAGCAGCCAGGCTAGCGGGGGGGTTATGCCGCAGTATTTT
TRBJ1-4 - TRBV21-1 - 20 CASSKALSGPDRAGVGKLFF TGTGCCAGCAGCAAAGCGCTTTCGGGGCCAGACAGGGCAGGTGTGGGAAAACTGTTTTTT
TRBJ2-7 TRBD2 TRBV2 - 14 CASREDYQSYEQYF TGTGCCAGCCGGGAGGACTACCAGTCCTACGAGCAGTACTTC
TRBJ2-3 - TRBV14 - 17 CASSQPIHRDLADTQYF TGTGCCAGCAGCCAACCCATTCACAGGGACCTCGCAGATACGCAGTATTTT
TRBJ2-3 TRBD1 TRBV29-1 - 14 CSVLTGGAVDTQYF TGCAGCGTTCTTACAGGGGGCGCGGTAGATACGCAGTATTTT
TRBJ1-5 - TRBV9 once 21 CASNVNSRDKSFGYGNQPQHF TGTGCCAGCAACGTCAACTCCCGGGACAAATCGTTCGGGTACGGCAATCAGCCCCAGCATTTT
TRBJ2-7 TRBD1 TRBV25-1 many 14 CASSAGTGLYEQYF TGTGCCAGCAGCGCCGGGACAGGCCTCTACGAGCAGTACTTC
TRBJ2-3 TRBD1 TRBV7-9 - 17 CASSLWTGGAGSDTQYF TGTGCCAGCAGCTTGTGGACAGGGGGCGCCGGATCAGATACGCAGTATTTT
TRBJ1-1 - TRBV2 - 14 CASSERGYGTEAFF TGTGCCAGCAGTGAAAGGGGGTATGGCACTGAAGCTTTCTTT
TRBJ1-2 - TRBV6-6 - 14 CASTYMTGNYGYTF TGTGCCAGCACCTACATGACAGGAAACTATGGCTACACCTTC
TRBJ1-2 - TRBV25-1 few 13 CASSPEARYGYTF TGTGCCAGCAGTCCGGAAGCCCGCTATGGCTACACCTTC